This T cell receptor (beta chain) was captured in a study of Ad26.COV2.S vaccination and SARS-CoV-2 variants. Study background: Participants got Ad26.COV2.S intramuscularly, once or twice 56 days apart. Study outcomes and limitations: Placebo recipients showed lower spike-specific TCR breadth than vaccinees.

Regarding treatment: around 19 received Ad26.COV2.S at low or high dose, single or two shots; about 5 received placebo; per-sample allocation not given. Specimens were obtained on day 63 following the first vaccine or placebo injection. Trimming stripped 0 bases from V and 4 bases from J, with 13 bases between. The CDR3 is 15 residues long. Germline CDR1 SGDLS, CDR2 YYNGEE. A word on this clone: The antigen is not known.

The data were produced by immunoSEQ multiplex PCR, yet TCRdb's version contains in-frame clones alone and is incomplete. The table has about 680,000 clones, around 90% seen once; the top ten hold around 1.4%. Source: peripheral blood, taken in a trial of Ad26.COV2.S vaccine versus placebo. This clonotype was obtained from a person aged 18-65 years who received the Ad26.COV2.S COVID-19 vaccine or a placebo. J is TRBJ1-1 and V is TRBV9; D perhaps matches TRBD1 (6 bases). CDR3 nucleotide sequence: TGTGCCAGCAGCGTAGATGGGGGGGCAATCACTGAAGCTTTCTTT. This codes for CASSVDGGAITEAFF.